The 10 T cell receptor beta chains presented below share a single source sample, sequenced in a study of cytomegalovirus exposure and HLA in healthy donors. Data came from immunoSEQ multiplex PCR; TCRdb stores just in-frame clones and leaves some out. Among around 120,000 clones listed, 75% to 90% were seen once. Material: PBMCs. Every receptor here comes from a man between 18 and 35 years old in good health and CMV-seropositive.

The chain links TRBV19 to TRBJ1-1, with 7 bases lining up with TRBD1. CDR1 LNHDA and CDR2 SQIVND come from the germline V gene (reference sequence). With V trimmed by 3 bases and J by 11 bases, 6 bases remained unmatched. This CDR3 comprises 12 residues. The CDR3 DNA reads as TGTGCCAGTAGTATGACAGGGATTCGGGCTTTCTTT. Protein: CASSMTGIRAFF.

The CDR3 region is CASSEGDGQGYEQYF. CDR3 coding DNA: TGTGCCAGCAGTGAAGGGGACGGACAGGGTTACGAGCAGTACTTC. J is TRBJ2-7 and V is TRBV2; TRBD1 aligns across 8 bases. The CDR3 length is 15 residues. The junction had 6 bases not matched to a gene; V was cut back by 1 base and J by 4 bases. The germline CDR1 and CDR2 sequences are SNHLY and FYNNEI.

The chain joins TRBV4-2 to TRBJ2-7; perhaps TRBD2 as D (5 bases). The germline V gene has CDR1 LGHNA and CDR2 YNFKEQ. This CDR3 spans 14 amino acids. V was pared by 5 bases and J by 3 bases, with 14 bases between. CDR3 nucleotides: TGTGCCAGCAGCTGGAGCGGTGTTGGCTACGAGCAGTACTTC. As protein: CASSWSGVGYEQYF.

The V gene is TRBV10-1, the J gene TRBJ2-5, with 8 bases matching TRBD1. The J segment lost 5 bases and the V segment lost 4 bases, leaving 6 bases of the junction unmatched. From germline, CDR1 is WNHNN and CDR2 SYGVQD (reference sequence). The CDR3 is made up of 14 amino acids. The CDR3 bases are TGCGCCAGCAGTGGGACAGGGTCATGGGAGACCCAGTACTTC. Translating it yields CASSGTGSWETQYF.

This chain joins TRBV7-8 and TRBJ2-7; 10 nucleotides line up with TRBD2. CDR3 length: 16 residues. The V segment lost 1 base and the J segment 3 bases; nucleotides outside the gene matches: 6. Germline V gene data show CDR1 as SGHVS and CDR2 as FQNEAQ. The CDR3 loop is CASSLGGLAARYEQYF. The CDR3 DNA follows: TGTGCCAGCAGCTTAGGAGGACTAGCGGCTCGCTACGAGCAGTACTTC.

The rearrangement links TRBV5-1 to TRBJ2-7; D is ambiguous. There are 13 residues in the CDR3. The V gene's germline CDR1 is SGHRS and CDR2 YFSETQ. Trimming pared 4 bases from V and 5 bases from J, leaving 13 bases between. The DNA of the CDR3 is TGCGCCAGCAGCCCACTGGTCCGGGACGAGCAGTACTTC. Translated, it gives CASSPLVRDEQYF.

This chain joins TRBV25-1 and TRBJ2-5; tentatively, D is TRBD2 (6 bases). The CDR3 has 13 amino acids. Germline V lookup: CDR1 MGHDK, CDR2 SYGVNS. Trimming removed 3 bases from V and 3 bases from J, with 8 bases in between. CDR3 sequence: CASSDWREETQYF. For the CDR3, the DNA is TGTGCCAGCAGTGATTGGAGGGAAGAGACCCAGTACTTC.

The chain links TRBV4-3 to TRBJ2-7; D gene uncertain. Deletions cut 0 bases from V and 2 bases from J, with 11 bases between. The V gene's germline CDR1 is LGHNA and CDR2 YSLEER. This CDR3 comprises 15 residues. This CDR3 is CASSQESSFAYEQYF. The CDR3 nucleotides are TGCGCCAGCAGCCAAGAGTCCTCGTTCGCCTACGAGCAGTACTTC.

CDR3 amino acids: CASSLDRTNYGYTF. The DNA of the CDR3 is TGCGCCAGCAGTTTAGACAGGACGAACTATGGCTACACCTTC. V usage is TRBV5-1 and J usage is TRBJ1-2; TRBD1 might be the D (6 bases). Germline CDR1 SGHRS, CDR2 YFSETQ. Trimming took 5 bases from V and 2 from J, leaving 13 bases between them. The length of the CDR3 is 14 residues. Variable domain in full (rest from reference TRBV5-1 and TRBJ1-2): KAGVTQTPRYLIKTRGQQVTLSCSPISGHRSVSWYQQTPGQGLQFLFEYFSETQRNKGNFPGRFSGRQFSNSRSEMNVSTLELGDSALYLCASSLDRTNYGYTFGSGTRLTVV.

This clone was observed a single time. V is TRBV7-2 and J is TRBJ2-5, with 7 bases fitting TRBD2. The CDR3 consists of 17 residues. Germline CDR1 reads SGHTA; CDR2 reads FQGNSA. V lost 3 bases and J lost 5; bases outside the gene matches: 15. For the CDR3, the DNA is TGTGCCAGCAGCTTTGGACGGGGGGTTGAGAGTACGGAGACCCAGTACTTC. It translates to CASSFGRGVESTETQYF.